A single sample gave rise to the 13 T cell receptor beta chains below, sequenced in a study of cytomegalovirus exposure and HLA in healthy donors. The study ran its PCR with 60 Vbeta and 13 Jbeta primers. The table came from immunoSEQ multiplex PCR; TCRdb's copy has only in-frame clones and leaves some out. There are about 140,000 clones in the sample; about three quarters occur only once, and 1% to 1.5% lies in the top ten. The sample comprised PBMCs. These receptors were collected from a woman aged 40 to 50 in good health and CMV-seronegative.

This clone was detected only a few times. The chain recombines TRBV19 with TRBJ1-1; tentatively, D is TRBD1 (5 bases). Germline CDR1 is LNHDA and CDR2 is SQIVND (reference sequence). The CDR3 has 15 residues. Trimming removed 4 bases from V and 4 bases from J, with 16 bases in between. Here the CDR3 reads CASSNPSGRSTEAFF. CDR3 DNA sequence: TGTGCCAGTAGTAACCCTTCAGGGCGATCCACTGAAGCTTTCTTT.

The CDR3 DNA reads TGCGCCAGCAGCCAAGCCCTTATGGGACACCTCGACTATGGCTACACCTTC. The encoded protein is CASSQALMGHLDYGYTF. The J gene is TRBJ1-2, the V gene TRBV4-3; TRBD1 might be the D (6 bases). The CDR3 runs 17 residues. Germline CDR1 is LGHNA and CDR2 is YSLEER. V was trimmed by 1 base and J by 3 bases, leaving 18 bases between them.

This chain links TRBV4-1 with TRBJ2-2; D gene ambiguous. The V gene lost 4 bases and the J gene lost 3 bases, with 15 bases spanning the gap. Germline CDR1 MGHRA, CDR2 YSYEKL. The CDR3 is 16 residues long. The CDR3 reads CASSLLVRRDTGELFF. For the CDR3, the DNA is TGCGCCAGCAGCCTTTTGGTCCGCCGGGACACCGGGGAGCTGTTTTTT.

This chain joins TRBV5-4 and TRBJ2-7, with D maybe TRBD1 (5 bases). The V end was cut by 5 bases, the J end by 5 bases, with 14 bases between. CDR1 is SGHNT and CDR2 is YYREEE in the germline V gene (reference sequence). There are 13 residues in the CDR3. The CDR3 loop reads CASRLSTANEQYF. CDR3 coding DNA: TGTGCCAGCAGGTTATCGACAGCTAACGAGCAGTACTTC.

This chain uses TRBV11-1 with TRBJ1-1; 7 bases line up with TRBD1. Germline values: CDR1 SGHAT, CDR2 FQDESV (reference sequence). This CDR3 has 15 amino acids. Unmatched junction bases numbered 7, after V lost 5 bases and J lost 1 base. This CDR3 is CASSRKTGWNTEAFF. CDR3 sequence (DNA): TGTGCCAGCAGCCGGAAGACAGGGTGGAACACTGAAGCTTTCTTT.

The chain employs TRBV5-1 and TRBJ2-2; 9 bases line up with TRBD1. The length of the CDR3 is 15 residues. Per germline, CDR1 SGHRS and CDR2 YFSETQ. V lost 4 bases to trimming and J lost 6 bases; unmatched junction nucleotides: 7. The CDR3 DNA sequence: TGCGCCAGCAGCCCGGGACAGGGCTACGCCGGGGAGCTGTTTTTT. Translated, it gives CASSPGQGYAGELFF. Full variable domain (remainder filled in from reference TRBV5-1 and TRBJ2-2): KAGVTQTPRYLIKTRGQQVTLSCSPISGHRSVSWYQQTPGQGLQFLFEYFSETQRNKGNFPGRFSGRQFSNSRSEMNVSTLELGDSALYLCASSPGQGYAGELFFGEGSRLTVL.

CDR3 in DNA: TGTGCCAGTAGTTCAACAGGGCGGGCAGCTTTCTTT. Translation gives CASSSTGRAAFF. This chain connects TRBV19 to TRBJ1-1, with D maybe TRBD1 (6 bases). V lost 5 bases and J lost 10, with 14 bases in between. This CDR3 contains 12 residues. From germline, CDR1 is LNHDA and CDR2 SQIVND (reference sequence). The variable domain in full, completed from reference TRBV19 and TRBJ1-1, reads DGGITQSPKYLFRKEGQNVTLSCEQNLNHDAMYWYRQDPGQGLRLIYYSQIVNDFQKGDIAEGYSVSREKKESFPLTVTSAQKNPTAFYLCASSSTGRAAFFGQGTRLTVV.

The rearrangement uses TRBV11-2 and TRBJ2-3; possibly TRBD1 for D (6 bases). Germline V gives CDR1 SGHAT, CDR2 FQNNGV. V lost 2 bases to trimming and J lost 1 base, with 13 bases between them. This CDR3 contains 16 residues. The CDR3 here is CASSLRWTVRTDTQYF. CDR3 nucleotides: TGTGCCAGCAGCTTAAGATGGACAGTCCGCACAGATACGCAGTATTTT.

The CDR3 sequence: CASELAGDVGELFF. As DNA, the CDR3 is TGTGCCAGCGAACTAGCGGGGGATGTCGGGGAGCTGTTTTTT. V usage is TRBV19 and J usage is TRBJ2-2; 11 bases match TRBD2. CDR3 length: 14 residues. Looked up from germline, CDR1 is LNHDA and CDR2 is SQIVND (reference sequence). V was pared by 9 bases and J by 7 bases, with 7 bases of the junction left unmatched.

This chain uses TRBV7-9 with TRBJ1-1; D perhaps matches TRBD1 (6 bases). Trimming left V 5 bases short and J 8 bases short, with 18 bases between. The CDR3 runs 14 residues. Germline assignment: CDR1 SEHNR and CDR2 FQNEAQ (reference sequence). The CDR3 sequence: CASSRSYRDAEAFF. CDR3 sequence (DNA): TGTGCCAGCAGCCGCAGCTACAGGGACGCCGAAGCTTTCTTT.

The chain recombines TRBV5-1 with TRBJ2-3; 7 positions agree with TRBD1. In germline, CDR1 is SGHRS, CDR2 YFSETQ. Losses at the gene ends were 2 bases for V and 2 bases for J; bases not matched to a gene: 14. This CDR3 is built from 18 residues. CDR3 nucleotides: TGCGCCAGCAGCTTAGGGAGCCAGGGGGTCTTTTCCACAGATACGCAGTATTTT. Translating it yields CASSLGSQGVFSTDTQYF.

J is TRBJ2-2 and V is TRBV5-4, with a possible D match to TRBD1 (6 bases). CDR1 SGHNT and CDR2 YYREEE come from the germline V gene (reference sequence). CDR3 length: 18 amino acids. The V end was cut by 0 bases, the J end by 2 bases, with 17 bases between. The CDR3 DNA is TGTGCCAGCAGCTTGGAAATCCGGGACACAATAAACACCGGGGAGCTGTTTTTT. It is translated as CASSLEIRDTINTGELFF.

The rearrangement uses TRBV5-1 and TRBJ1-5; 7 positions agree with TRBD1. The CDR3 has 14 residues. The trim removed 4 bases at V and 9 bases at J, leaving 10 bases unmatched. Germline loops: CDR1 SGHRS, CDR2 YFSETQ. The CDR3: CASSPGRGSLPQHF. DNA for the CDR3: TGCGCCAGCAGCCCCGGCAGGGGGTCTTTGCCCCAGCATTTT. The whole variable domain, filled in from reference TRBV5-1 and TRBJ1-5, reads KAGVTQTPRYLIKTRGQQVTLSCSPISGHRSVSWYQQTPGQGLQFLFEYFSETQRNKGNFPGRFSGRQFSNSRSEMNVSTLELGDSALYLCASSPGRGSLPQHFGDGTRLSIL.